Sequencing of this T cell receptor beta chain was carried out in a study of blood T cell repertoires in COVID-19 (dated by TCRdb to the early 2020s). Looking at the study overall: Samples covering the acute and convalescent phases of COVID-19 were provided by collaborators in the United States, Italy and Spain. The repertoires were released in a freely available public database intended as a resource for research on the immune response to SARS-CoV-2. The samples were drawn from two sources: the first 160 participants of the ongoing ImmuneRACE study, and fewer than 1,500 subjects contributed by 6 global collaborators. The material from the prospective study consisted of cDNA or gDNA derived from T cells, B-cell-depleted T cells, or PBMCs. Subjects who had been exposed to COVID-19, were actively infected with it, or had recovered from it provided the deeply sampled blood TCRbeta repertoires that made up the dataset. The sample metadata nearly always contained a de-identified subject ID, COVID-19 status, age in years and sex. HLA class I and class II types, where available, came from metadata supplied by the sample provider rather than from assay-based typing. What the research found in general, with its limitations: Clinical and demographic metadata were provided uncurated, with the amount varying by source and participant.

Worth noting for this clone: No cognate antigen has been identified for it. No quality values exist for individual bases; no much larger clone is one base distant.

TCRbeta CDR3 regions were amplified from genomic DNA by means of the immunoSEQ Assay, a bias-controlled multiplex PCR. Per the authors' processing: The number of nucleated cells in each sample was estimated from the amplification of reference gene primers within the assay. To quantify the absolute abundance of each unique TCRbeta CDR3 rearrangement, sequence reads were collapsed and filtered. For each sample, productive Simpson clonality was calculated as the square root of Simpson's diversity index over productive rearrangements. TCRdb retrieved this table from immuneACCESS and kept in-frame rearrangements only. Not all clones are present; in checked studies, unresolved V genes account for under half, and no reason is known for the remainder. Clonal size and the V and J genes are those of that table, whereas D and trimming came from the DNA. In all, the sample holds some 80,000 clones, and 91% of those were seen once. 2.5% to 3% of the sample rests with the top ten.

CDR1 SGHRS and CDR2 YFSETQ are derived from the germline V gene. The CDR3 spans 14 residues, from the cysteine through the phenylalanine. Only the CDR3 DNA is retained, 42 bases long and in frame from the first base. The junction shows trimming of 4 bases on V and 5 bases on J, plus 14 bases between the germline ends. One collaborating source in Seattle enrolled patients during active infection and followed them longitudinally through the course of disease. Collaborating institutions collected whole blood in K2EDTA tubes following their own protocols. For TCRbeta analysis, collaborators shipped samples as frozen whole blood, isolated PBMCs, or DNA extracted from either of those sample types.

The V gene is TRBV5-1 and the J gene is TRBJ2-3, with TRBD2 as a weak D call on 5 bases. The source of this sequence is a man over 45 with COVID-19, enrolled during active disease. Source material: peripheral blood. The DNA is as follows: TGCGCCAGCAGCGCCGGGTCCCGGGGAGATACGCAGTATTTT. Its protein is CASSAGSRGDTQYF.